What follows are 5 T cell receptor beta chains derived from one specimen sequenced in a study of T cells in Graves' hyperthyroidism and ophthalmopathy. RNA transcripts yielded amplified TCR beta CDR3 regions. The HTBI primer set drove a first-round RT-PCR of the TCR CDR3. MiXCR was run by TCRdb on the multiplex PCR reads, yielding one entry per CDR3 protein. In the table there are a few hundred thousand distinct CDR3 sequences, 40% to 55% of which are singletons. Material for sequencing was peripheral blood or thyroid tissue (not recorded which). Receptor source: a woman aged 18-29 years with Graves' hyperthyroidism.

The CDR3 region is CASIIAGLKTQYF. Here the CDR3 DNA reads TGTGCCAGCATTATAGCGGGACTGAAGACCCAGTACTTC. The chain uses TRBV6-6 and TRBJ2-5; 8 bases line up with TRBD2. J lost 6 bases, V lost 7 bases, and 7 bases had no gene match. Germline V gene lookup returns CDR1 MNHNY and CDR2 SVGAGI (reference sequence). The CDR3 is 13 amino acids.

This clonotype was observed at least ten times. The chain carries TRBV10-3 and TRBJ1-1; TRBD1 is a possible D gene (6 bases). Trimming took 4 bases from V and 0 from J, leaving 15 bases between them. The CDR3 is made up of 16 amino acids. Germline V gives CDR1 ENHRY, CDR2 SYGVKD. CDR3 protein: CAISVGQGYVNTEAFF. The CDR3 DNA sequence: TGTGCCATCAGTGTGGGGCAGGGGTATGTGAACACTGAAGCTTTCTTT.

V gene TRBV9 combines with J gene TRBJ1-5; 7 positions match TRBD1. V lost 7 bases and J lost 5; bases outside the gene matches: 9. The CDR3 covers 14 residues. Germline CDR1 reads SGDLS; CDR2 reads YYNGEE. In DNA, the CDR3 is TGTGCCAGCTCACGAGCGCAGGGGGATCAGCCCCAGCATTTT. Its translation is CASSRAQGDQPQHF.

The gene calls are TRBV7-2 and TRBJ2-2; 7 nucleotides line up with TRBD2. There are 15 residues in the CDR3. The V gene end was trimmed by 5 bases and the J gene end by 2 bases; junction bases not matched to a gene: 5. Germline V CDR1 and CDR2: SGHTA, FQGNSA. The CDR3 sequence: CASSTKTSNTGELFF. The CDR3 nucleotides read TGTGCCAGCAGCACTAAGACTAGCAACACCGGGGAGCTGTTTTTT.

In its sample, this clonotype was seen once. The rearrangement uses TRBV20-1 and TRBJ2-2, with D uncertain. Deletions cut 1 base from V and 8 bases from J, with 5 bases between. CDR3 length: 11 residues. The germline V gene has CDR1 DFQATT and CDR2 SNEGSKA (reference sequence). CDR3 sequence (DNA): TGCAGTGCTAGAGGGCCAGGGGAGCTGTTTTTT. Its protein product is CSARGPGELFF.